This paragraph covers one TCR beta chain sequence. Repertoires were generated with immunoSEQ multiplex PCR, while TCRdb's copy carries only in-frame clones and drops some. The sample shows a few hundred thousand clones, roughly 80% of them seen only once. This sample was included in a study of blood T cell repertoires in COVID-19. Overall study context: The cDNA or gDNA used as material had been derived from T cells, B-cell-depleted T cells, or PBMCs.

Germline CDR1 reads SGHDT; CDR2 reads YYEEEE. The V end was cut by 4 bases, the J end by 5 bases, with 12 bases between. CDR3 size: 13 residues. V and J are TRBV5-6 and TRBJ1-2, with TRBD1 as a possible D gene (6 bases). The source material was peripheral blood. The sequence was collected from a human donor with acute or convalescent COVID-19. The donor label of this sample is uncertain. The CDR3 DNA is TGTGCCAGCAGCGTGGGGGCCACATATGGCTACACCTTC. It codes for CASSVGATYGYTF.